The 18 T cell receptor beta chains below all came from one sample that was sequenced in a study of T cells in Graves' hyperthyroidism and ophthalmopathy. The CDR3 regions of TCR beta were amplified from RNA transcripts. TCR CDR3 regions were first amplified by RT-PCR with HTBI primers. TCRdb used MiXCR to reprocess the multiplex PCR reads, holding one entry per CDR3 protein. The repertoire has around 600,000 distinct CDR3 sequences, about 14% of them found once; the top ten carry roughly an eighth. Material: blood. The receptors were gathered from a woman aged 45-65 years with Graves' ophthalmopathy.

This clonotype showed up just a few times. The rearrangement uses TRBV2 and TRBJ2-1; TRBD2 matches 7 bases. The germline V gene encodes CDR1 SNHLY and CDR2 FYNNEI. The V and J ends lost 2 bases and 2 bases, in that order; junction bases with no gene match: 6. The CDR3 totals 16 residues. The CDR3 DNA reads TGTGCCAGCAGTGAACCCGGGGGGTGGGCCTACAATGAGCAGTTCTTC. Translated, it gives CASSEPGGWAYNEQFF.

This clonotype was detected many times. The rearrangement joins TRBV11-2 to TRBJ2-2; TRBD1 might be the D (6 bases). The germline gives CDR1 SGHAT, CDR2 FQNNGV. This CDR3 has 15 amino acids. Trimming left V 1 base short and J 2 bases short, with 8 bases between. The CDR3 sequence is CASSLGGLNTGELFF. CDR3 nucleotide sequence: TGTGCCAGCAGCTTAGGGGGGCTTAACACCGGGGAGCTGTTTTTT.

This clonotype occurred many times. The V call is TRBV19, the J call TRBJ2-7; 7 bases line up with TRBD1. J lost 3 bases, V lost 5 bases, and 10 bases had no gene match. The CDR3 is 15 residues long. The germline gives CDR1 LNHDA, CDR2 SQIVND (reference sequence). The CDR3 sequence is CASSPSRDSHYEQYF. In DNA form, the CDR3 reads TGTGCCAGTAGTCCCAGCCGGGACAGCCACTACGAGCAGTACTTC.

The V gene is TRBV10-3, the J gene TRBJ1-2; TRBD1 matches at 8 bases. The V and J ends lost 6 bases and 3 bases, in that order; junction bases with no gene match: 3. The CDR3 is 13 amino acids. CDR1 is ENHRY, CDR2 SYGVKD, per germline. The CDR3 reads CAISAQGDYGYTF. The CDR3 DNA reads TGTGCCATCAGCGCACAGGGGGACTATGGCTACACCTTC.

This clonotype was recorded at least ten times. The V gene is TRBV29-1, the J gene TRBJ2-1; 7 bases match TRBD2. The CDR3 contains 17 residues. Germline CDR1 and CDR2: SQVTM and ANQGSEA. Trimming at V came to 2 bases and at J to 5 bases, leaving 15 bases not matched to a gene. As DNA, the CDR3 is TGCAGCGTTGAATTCTCGGTTGTGACTAGCAGAAACAATGAGCAGTTCTTC. The encoded protein is CSVEFSVVTSRNNEQFF.

This clonotype was recorded many times. The gene calls are TRBV28 and TRBJ2-7; the match to TRBD1 covers 7 bases. V was clipped by 1 base and J by 3 bases; unmatched bases: 18. Germline CDR1 MDHEN, CDR2 SYDVKM. CDR3 length: 19 amino acids. The CDR3 DNA reads TGTGCCAGCAGTTTATCCCCTGGACAGGACGGGGTACTACACTACGAGCAGTACTTC. This translates into CASSLSPGQDGVLHYEQYF.

This chain connects TRBV6-1 to TRBJ2-5; the match to TRBD1 covers 11 bases. The J segment lost 13 bases and the V segment lost 4 bases, leaving 11 bases of the junction unmatched. The germline CDR1 and CDR2 sequences are MNHNS and SASEGT. This CDR3 has 14 residues. The DNA for the CDR3 is TGTGCCAGCAGTGGCTCCGGGACAGGGGGAGCCAGGTACTTC. It codes for CASSGSGTGGARYF.

This clonotype was detected many times. The chain combines TRBV18 with TRBJ2-2; D ambiguous. The CDR3 is 16 amino acids. Trimming took off 1 base at V and 1 base at J, with 10 bases between the two ends. Germline lookup yields CDR1 KGHSH and CDR2 LQKENI. The CDR3 nucleotides read TGTGCCAGCTCACCACGCCTCTGGGGGAACACCGGGGAGCTGTTTTTT. It codes for CASSPRLWGNTGELFF. The variable domain in full, with the rest retrieved from reference TRBV18 and TRBJ2-2, is NAGVMQNPRHLVRRRGQEARLRCSPMKGHSHVYWYRQLPEEGLKFMVYLQKENIIDESGMPKERFSAEFPKEGPSILRIQQVVRGDSAAYFCASSPRLWGNTGELFFGEGSRLTVL.

The CDR3 region has the DNA TGTGCCTGGAGTGTACTAGCGGAGAACACCGGGGAGCTGTTTTTT. This gives the protein CAWSVLAENTGELFF. The chain joins TRBV30 to TRBJ2-2; 8 positions agree with TRBD2. The V and J ends lost 0 bases and 1 base, in that order; junction bases with no gene match: 1. The CDR3 extends over 15 amino acids. Germline loops: CDR1 GTSNPN, CDR2 SVGIG (reference sequence).

The V call is TRBV29-1, the J call TRBJ2-7, with D hard to call. The V end was cut by 1 base, the J end by 4 bases, with 17 bases between. Germline values: CDR1 SQVTM, CDR2 ANQGSEA. CDR3 length equals 15 residues. In DNA, the CDR3 is TGCAGCGTTGAAGTCAGGAAGGAGCGCGTATACGAGCAGTACTTC. Translated: CSVEVRKERVYEQYF.

The genes are TRBV27 and TRBJ2-2; D not certain. Germline lookup yields CDR1 MNHEY and CDR2 SMNVEV (reference sequence). The CDR3 runs to 9 residues. The CDR3 spells CANTGELFF. The CDR3 bases are TGTGCGAACACCGGGGAGCTGTTTTTT.

This clonotype was observed a few times. A much bigger clone sits one base away, suggesting this may be a read error. The chain is built from TRBV28 and TRBJ2-3, with D perhaps TRBD2 (6 bases). There are 16 residues in the CDR3. Germline CDR1 MDHEN, CDR2 SYDVKM. Trimming removed 6 bases from V and 4 bases from J, with 20 bases in between. Written as DNA, the CDR3 is TGTGCCAGCAGCCGGTTTCGAGCGCCTAGCGCAGATACGCAGTATTTT. Protein product: CASSRFRAPSADTQYF. The variable domain in full, completed from reference TRBV28 and TRBJ2-3, reads DVKVTQSSRYLVKRTGEKVFLECVQDMDHENMFWYRQDPGLGLRLIYFSYDVKMKEKGDIPEGYSVSREKKERFSLILESASTNQTSMYLCASSRFRAPSADTQYFGPGTRLTVL.

This clonotype appeared a few times. J is TRBJ2-7 and V is TRBV15, with D perhaps TRBD1 (5 bases). The CDR3 length is 15 residues. Deletions cut 0 bases from V and 9 bases from J, with 18 bases between. Germline V gene data show CDR1 as LNHNV and CDR2 as YYDKDF (reference sequence). The CDR3 protein is CATSREIKTARLQYF. CDR3 nucleotide sequence: TGTGCCACCAGCAGAGAAATTAAGACAGCGCGACTGCAGTACTTC. The full variable domain, in which reference TRBV15 and TRBJ2-7 provide the parts outside the CDR3, is DAMVIQNPRYQVTQFGKPVTLSCSQTLNHNVMYWYQQKSSQAPKLLFHYYDKDFNNEADTPDNFQSRRPNTSFCFLDIRSPGLGDTAMYLCATSREIKTARLQYFGPGTRLTVT.

Many counts were recorded for this clonotype. V usage is TRBV12-3 or TRBV12-4 and J usage is TRBJ2-7, with D possibly being TRBD2 (6 bases). This CDR3 comprises 16 residues. The V end was cut by 3 bases, the J end by 0 bases, with 15 bases between. The CDR3 region has the DNA TGTGCCAGCAGTTTTACGGTCGGTAGCGGCTCCTACGAGCAGTACTTC. Translating gives CASSFTVGSGSYEQYF.

J is TRBJ2-1 and V is TRBV19; weak D call: TRBD1 (6 bases). CDR3 length: 12 residues. Germline V gives CDR1 LNHDA, CDR2 SQIVND (reference sequence). V lost 5 bases and J 12 bases, leaving 14 bases between the germline ends. The CDR3 here is CASSPDRRGQFF. CDR3 bases: TGTGCCAGTAGTCCGGATCGCAGGGGGCAGTTCTTC.

This clonotype was counted a few times. This chain uses TRBV6-1 with TRBJ1-5, with D unclear. V dropped 0 bases and J dropped 1 base, with 7 bases sitting between them. The germline V gene has CDR1 MNHNS and CDR2 SASEGT. CDR3 length equals 15 residues. The CDR3 sequence is CASSEARRSNQPQHF. CDR3 coding DNA: TGTGCCAGCAGTGAAGCCCGACGAAGCAATCAGCCCCAGCATTTT.

This clonotype was picked up many times. V is TRBV6-1 and J is TRBJ1-5; 8 bases map to TRBD1. V was clipped by 8 bases and J by 2 bases; unmatched bases: 5. In germline, CDR1 is MNHNS, CDR2 SASEGT. The CDR3 sequence is 14 residues long. The DNA for the CDR3 is TGTGCCAGCCAGGACAGGGTTGGCAATCAGCCCCAGCATTTT. Translated: CASQDRVGNQPQHF.

This clonotype was counted at least ten times. V and J are TRBV6-2 or TRBV6-3 and TRBJ2-5, with 7 nucleotides matching TRBD1. The CDR3 extends over 18 amino acids. V was pared by 2 bases and J by 5 bases, with 17 bases of the junction left unmatched. Germline assignment: CDR1 MNHEY and CDR2 SVGEGT. The CDR3 sequence: CASSYKVRSETGMETQYF. CDR3 DNA: TGTGCCAGCAGTTACAAGGTTCGGAGCGAGACAGGGATGGAGACCCAGTACTTC.